This T cell receptor (beta chain) was retrieved from a study of shared clonotypes between healthy human individuals. For the study at large: Each donor's CD8 memory used one plate, CD8 naive two, each CD4 subset three. Study results and caveats: Estimated richness was generally greater in naive than memory subsets.

Trimming stripped 4 bases from V and 7 bases from J, with 9 bases between. The CDR3 runs 11 residues. Germline V CDR1 and CDR2: SGHTS, YDEGEE. About this clone itself: Its target is not known.

Sequencing was performed with immunoSEQ multiplex PCR; in TCRdb, only in-frame clones are kept and a portion is missing. The sample includes approximately 940,000 clones, approximately 80% of them seen just once. A split of CD4+ cells into CD45RA+ naive and CD45RA-negative memory subsets was performed. The chain couples TRBV5-8 to TRBJ2-7; D not resolved. This TCR was recovered from a man between 18 and 35 years old in good health. Sequencing was carried out using memory CD4+ T cells sorted from blood. Subset indicated: CD45RA-negative fraction. DNA for the CDR3: TGTGCCAGCAGCCCGCACTTGGAGCAGTACTTC. Amino acids: CASSPHLEQYF.